This T cell receptor beta chain was identified in a study of T cell responses to AZD1222 COVID-19 vaccine. CDR1 and CDR2 (germline): SEHNR, FQNEAQ (reference sequence). Trimming removed 3 bases from V and 6 bases from J, with 11 bases in between. CDR3 length equals 13 residues. Using immunoSEQ multiplex PCR, the repertoire was profiled, and TCRdb retains in-frame clones only, with some absent. The sample has 180,000 or so clones; 80% to 95% are singletons. J is TRBJ1-2 and V is TRBV7-9, with D possibly matching TRBD1 (5 bases). Material: peripheral blood, obtained 28 days after the second dose of the MenACWY control vaccine. The origin of this receptor is an adult who received the MenACWY meningococcal vaccine as a control. CDR3 in DNA: TGTGCCAGCAGCTTGACCGGGACCCATGGCTACACCTTC. This gives the protein CASSLTGTHGYTF.